The sequence of this T cell receptor (beta chain) was determined in a study of blood T cell repertoires in COVID-19. The authors' processing: The assay estimated nucleated cells by amplifying reference gene primers. The assay was immunoSEQ multiplex PCR, and TCRdb's table has in-frame clones only and misses some. The DNA gave D and trimming, while V, J and clone size come from that table. This sample has approximately 180,000 clones, with around 87% found just once. After removal of 4 bases from V and 8 bases from J, the junction contained 7 bases not matched to a gene. The CDR3 runs to 14 residues. CDR1 SGHVS and CDR2 FNYEAQ come from the germline V gene.

Sequences were obtained from peripheral blood. The origin of this receptor is a man between 35 and 55 years old with active or convalescent COVID-19. This sequence joins TRBV7-6 and TRBJ2-1; the match to TRBD2 covers 8 bases. CDR3 region: CASSSGLEVHEQFF. The CDR3 bases are TGTGCCAGCAGCTCGGGACTAGAGGTCCATGAGCAGTTCTTC.